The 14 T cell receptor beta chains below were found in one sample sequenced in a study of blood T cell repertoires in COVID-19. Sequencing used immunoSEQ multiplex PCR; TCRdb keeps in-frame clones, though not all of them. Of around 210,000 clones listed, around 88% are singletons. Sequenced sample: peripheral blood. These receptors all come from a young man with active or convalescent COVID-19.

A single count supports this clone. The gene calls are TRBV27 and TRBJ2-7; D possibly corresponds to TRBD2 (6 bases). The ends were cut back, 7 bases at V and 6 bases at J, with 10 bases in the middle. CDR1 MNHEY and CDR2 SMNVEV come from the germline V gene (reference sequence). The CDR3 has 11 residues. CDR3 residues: CASIFGGEQYF. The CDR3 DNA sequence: TGTGCCAGCATTTTCGGGGGCGAGCAGTACTTC.

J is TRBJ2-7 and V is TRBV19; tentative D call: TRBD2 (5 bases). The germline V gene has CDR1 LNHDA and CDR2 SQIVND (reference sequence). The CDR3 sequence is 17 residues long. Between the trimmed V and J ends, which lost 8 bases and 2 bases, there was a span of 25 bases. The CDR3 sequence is CASSQTPGGGPTYEQYF. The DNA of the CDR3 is TGTGCCAGTTCCCAGACTCCTGGCGGCGGGCCGACCTACGAGCAGTACTTC.

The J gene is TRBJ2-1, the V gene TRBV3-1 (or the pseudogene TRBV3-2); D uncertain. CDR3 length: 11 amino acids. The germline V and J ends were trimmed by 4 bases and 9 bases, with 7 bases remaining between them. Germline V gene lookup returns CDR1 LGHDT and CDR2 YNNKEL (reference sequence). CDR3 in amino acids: CASSRYSEQFF. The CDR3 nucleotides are TGTGCCAGCAGCCGTTACTCTGAGCAGTTCTTC.

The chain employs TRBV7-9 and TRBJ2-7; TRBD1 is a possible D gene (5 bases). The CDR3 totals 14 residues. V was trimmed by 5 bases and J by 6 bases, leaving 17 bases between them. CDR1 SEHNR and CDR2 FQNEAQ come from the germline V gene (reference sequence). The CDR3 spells CASSPTVYNSEQYF. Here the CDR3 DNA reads TGTGCCAGCAGCCCGACAGTCTACAACTCCGAGCAGTACTTC. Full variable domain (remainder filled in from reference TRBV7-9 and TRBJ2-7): DTGVSQNPRHKITKRGQNVTFRCDPISEHNRLYWYRQTLGQGPEFLTYFQNEAQLEKSRLLSDRFSAERPKGSFSTLEIQRTEQGDSAMYLCASSPTVYNSEQYFGPGTRLTVT.

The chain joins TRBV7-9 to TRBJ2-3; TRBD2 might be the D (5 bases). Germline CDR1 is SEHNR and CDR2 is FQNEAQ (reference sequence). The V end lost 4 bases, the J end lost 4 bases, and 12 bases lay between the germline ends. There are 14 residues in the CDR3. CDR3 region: CASSSKGVADTQYF. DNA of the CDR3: TGTGCCAGCAGCTCGAAGGGAGTAGCAGATACGCAGTATTTT.

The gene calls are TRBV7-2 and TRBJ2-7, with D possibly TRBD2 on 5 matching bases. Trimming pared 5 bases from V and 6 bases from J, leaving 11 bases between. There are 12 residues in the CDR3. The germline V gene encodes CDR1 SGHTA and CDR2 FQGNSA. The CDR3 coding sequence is TGTGCCAGCAGCCTTACTAGGTCCGAGCAGTACTTC. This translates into CASSLTRSEQYF.

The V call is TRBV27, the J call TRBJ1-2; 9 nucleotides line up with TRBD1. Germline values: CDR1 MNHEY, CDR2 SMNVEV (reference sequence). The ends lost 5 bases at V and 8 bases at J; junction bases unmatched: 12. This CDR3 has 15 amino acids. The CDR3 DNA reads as TGTGCCAGCAGTCCTAGTCGGACAGGGGATAAGGGCTACACCTTC. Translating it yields CASSPSRTGDKGYTF.

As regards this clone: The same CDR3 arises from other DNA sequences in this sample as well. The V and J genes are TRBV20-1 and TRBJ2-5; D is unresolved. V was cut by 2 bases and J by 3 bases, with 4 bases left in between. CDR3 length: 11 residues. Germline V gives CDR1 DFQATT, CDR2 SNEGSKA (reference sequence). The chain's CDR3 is CSARTEETQYF. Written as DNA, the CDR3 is TGCAGTGCTAGAACGGAAGAGACCCAGTACTTC.

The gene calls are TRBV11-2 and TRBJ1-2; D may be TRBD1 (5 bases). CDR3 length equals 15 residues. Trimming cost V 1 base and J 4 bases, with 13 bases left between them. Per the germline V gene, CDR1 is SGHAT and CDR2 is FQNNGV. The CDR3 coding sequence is TGTGCCAGCAGCTTAGTACTCGGCCAGGGCTATGGCTACACCTTC. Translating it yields CASSLVLGQGYGYTF.

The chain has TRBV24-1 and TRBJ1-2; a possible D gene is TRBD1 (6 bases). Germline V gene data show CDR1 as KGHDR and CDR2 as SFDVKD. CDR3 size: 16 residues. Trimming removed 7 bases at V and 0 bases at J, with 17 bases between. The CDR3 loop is CATRHKGGVPNYGYTF. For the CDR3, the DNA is TGTGCCACCAGACACAAAGGGGGGGTCCCTAACTATGGCTACACCTTC.

The CDR3 is CASSVGGRSNQPQHF. In DNA form, the CDR3 reads TGTGCCAGCAGCGTAGGGGGCAGGTCCAATCAGCCCCAGCATTTT. The chain joins TRBV9 to TRBJ1-5; a weak D match, TRBD1 (5 bases). Germline V gene sequence: CDR1 SGDLS, CDR2 YYNGEE. CDR3 length: 15 amino acids. The V and J ends lost 0 bases and 3 bases respectively, with 10 bases between them.

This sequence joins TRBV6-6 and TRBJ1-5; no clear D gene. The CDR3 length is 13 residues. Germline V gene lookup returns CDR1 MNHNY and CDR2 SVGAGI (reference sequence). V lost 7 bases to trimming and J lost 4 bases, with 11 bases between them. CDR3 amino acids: CASILDGNQPQHF. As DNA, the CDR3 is TGTGCCAGCATTTTAGACGGGAATCAGCCCCAGCATTTT.

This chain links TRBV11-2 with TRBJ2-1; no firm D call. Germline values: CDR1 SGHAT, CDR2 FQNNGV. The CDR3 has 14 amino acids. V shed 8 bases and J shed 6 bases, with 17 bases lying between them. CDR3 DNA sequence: TGTGCCAGCGTACTAAGTCATTTAACCAATGAGCAGTTCTTC. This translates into CASVLSHLTNEQFF.

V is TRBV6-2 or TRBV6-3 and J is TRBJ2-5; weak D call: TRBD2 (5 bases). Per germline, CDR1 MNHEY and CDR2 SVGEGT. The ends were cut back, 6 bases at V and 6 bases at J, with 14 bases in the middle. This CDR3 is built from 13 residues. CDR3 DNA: TGTGCCAGCAGCCAAAACGGGGTAAAGACCCAGTACTTC. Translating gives CASSQNGVKTQYF.